The 8 T cell receptor beta chains reported below all come from one sample, sequenced in a study of blood T cell repertoires in COVID-19. Measured with immunoSEQ multiplex PCR; TCRdb has only the in-frame clones, and not every one. The data show 85,000 to 95,000 clones, roughly 88% seen once. Sequenced material: peripheral blood. The receptors shown here come from a man in his 60s with acute or convalescent COVID-19.

This clone was seen only once. The chain links TRBV5-1 to TRBJ2-5, with D perhaps matching TRBD1 (6 bases). V gave up 0 bases and J gave up 2 bases, with 11 bases separating them. CDR3 length: 15 residues. Per the germline V gene, CDR1 is SGHRS and CDR2 is YFSETQ. The DNA of the CDR3 is TGCGCCAGCAGCTTGGCGGACAGTAGACAAGAGACCCAGTACTTC. Its protein product is CASSLADSRQETQYF.

CDR3 in DNA: TGCGCCAGCAGCAAAACTACAGGGGCCATCTTCTACGAGCAGTACTTC. Translating it yields CASSKTTGAIFYEQYF. The chain recombines TRBV5-1 with TRBJ2-7; 7 bases are shared with TRBD1. CDR1 and CDR2 (germline): SGHRS, YFSETQ. The CDR3 consists of 16 residues. The V and J ends lost 4 bases and 3 bases, in that order; junction bases with no gene match: 13. The full variable domain, completed using reference TRBV5-1 and TRBJ2-7, is KAGVTQTPRYLIKTRGQQVTLSCSPISGHRSVSWYQQTPGQGLQFLFEYFSETQRNKGNFPGRFSGRQFSNSRSEMNVSTLELGDSALYLCASSKTTGAIFYEQYFGPGTRLTVT.

The chain recombines TRBV6-5 with TRBJ1-2; 7 bases line up with TRBD1. This CDR3 is built from 15 residues. J gave up 5 bases and V 5 bases, and 11 bases lay outside the gene matches. Germline V lookup: CDR1 MNHEY, CDR2 SVGAGI. CDR3 protein: CASSPNTGTDYGYTF. The CDR3 nucleotides read TGTGCCAGCAGTCCAAATACCGGGACAGATTATGGCTACACCTTC.

The chain is built from TRBV5-1 and TRBJ2-3; 11 nucleotides agree with TRBD2. CDR1 is SGHRS, CDR2 YFSETQ, per germline. Trimming took 2 bases from V and 0 from J; bases not matched to a gene: 11. The CDR3 spans 19 residues. CDR3 coding DNA: TGCGCCAGCAGCTTAAATTTTTTTAGCGGGGGGGCTAGCACAGATACGCAGTATTTT. The encoded protein is CASSLNFFSGGASTDTQYF.

V is TRBV7-9 and J is TRBJ1-2, with D uncertain. CDR3 length equals 14 residues. Germline CDR1 and CDR2: SEHNR and FQNEAQ (reference sequence). V lost 1 base and J 8 bases, leaving 14 bases between the germline ends. CDR3 nucleotide sequence: TGTGCCAGCAGCTTAGAGAGGGCGACTTCAGGCTACACCTTC. It translates to CASSLERATSGYTF.

The chain joins TRBV18 to TRBJ2-2, with a tentative D call TRBD2 (5 bases). The CDR3 is made up of 16 amino acids. Germline loops: CDR1 KGHSH, CDR2 LQKENI. V gave up 2 bases and J gave up 0 bases, with 10 bases separating them. The CDR3 reads CASSPAGSANTGELFF. DNA of the CDR3: TGTGCCAGCTCACCAGCAGGTAGCGCGAACACCGGGGAGCTGTTTTTT. The full variable domain, rest sourced from reference TRBV18 and TRBJ2-2, is NAGVMQNPRHLVRRRGQEARLRCSPMKGHSHVYWYRQLPEEGLKFMVYLQKENIIDESGMPKERFSAEFPKEGPSILRIQQVVRGDSAAYFCASSPAGSANTGELFFGEGSRLTVL.

This rearrangement joins TRBV5-1 to TRBJ2-1; 7 nucleotides agree with TRBD1. The CDR3 totals 18 residues. In germline, CDR1 is SGHRS, CDR2 YFSETQ. With V trimmed by 0 bases and J by 0 bases, 9 bases remained unmatched. The CDR3 coding sequence is TGCGCCAGCAGCTTGGTGAGACAGGGTGAGTTCTCCTACAATGAGCAGTTCTTC. Its translation: CASSLVRQGEFSYNEQFF.

The V and J genes are TRBV10-3 and TRBJ2-5; 7 bases map to TRBD2. This CDR3 is 16 amino acids long. V shed 10 bases and J 4 bases; nucleotides not matched to a gene: 18. Germline V gene lookup returns CDR1 ENHRY and CDR2 SYGVKD. The CDR3 DNA sequence: TGTGCCACCACTCGAAGAGCGGGGTTAAACTCAGAGACCCAGTACTTC. Protein: CATTRRAGLNSETQYF.